The clone carrying this T cell receptor (beta chain) was seen only a few times. Its matching antigen is unknown. This sample is part of a study of identical twins' blood T cells. General observations from the study: Each donor's most abundant TCRbeta clonotypes shared more CDR3 sequences with her twin than unrelated donors.

TCRdb redid the calling of the 5' RACE reads with MiXCR, one entry per CDR3 protein. Of 350,000 to 400,000 distinct CDR3 sequences in the sample, roughly 28% were seen once. V shed 3 bases and J shed 3 bases, with 3 bases lying between them. The CDR3 is made up of 11 amino acids. Germline CDR1 MNHNS, CDR2 SASEGT. The sample comprised PBMCs. The rearrangement joins TRBV6-1 to TRBJ2-7, with unresolved D. The clonotype comes from a woman aged 18-55 years in good health. CDR3 protein: CASSEFYEQYF. CDR3 bases: TGTGCCAGCAGTGAGTTCTACGAGCAGTACTTC.